This TCR beta chain was captured by sequencing in a study of T cells after yellow fever vaccination. Whole-study results and caveats: By day 5 rather than day 15, the secondary response had peaked, though it was weaker. Post-booster repertoires again held most primary-vaccination clones (roughly 96% CD4, 80% to 90% CD8). Repertoires sorted by FACS could include abundant clonotypes that are contaminants from the bulk population.

A universal primer site and UMIs were added as TCR cDNA was made by 5'RACE template switching. TCRdb passed the 5' RACE reads through MiXCR, listing each CDR3 protein once. The sample shows about 330,000 distinct CDR3 sequences, 6.8% of them seen only once. Germline CDR1 reads SGHNT; CDR2 reads YYREEE (reference sequence). This CDR3 spans 13 amino acids. The J segment lost 10 bases and the V segment lost 2 bases, leaving 4 bases of the junction unmatched. Worth noting for this clonotype: No antigen is known for it.

Here the sequenced sample was PBMCs, taken more than 35 days after the first yellow fever vaccination. The rearrangement joins TRBV5-4 to TRBJ2-1; TRBD1 aligns across 9 bases. The receptor was derived from a young man who received the YFV17D yellow fever vaccine. The CDR3 coding sequence is TGTGCCAGCAGCTTACAGGGGGCACGGGAGCAGTTCTTC. As protein: CASSLQGAREQFF.